Each of the 16 T cell receptor beta chains below was sequenced from the same sample in a study of blood T cell repertoires in COVID-19. Data came from immunoSEQ multiplex PCR; TCRdb stores just in-frame clones and leaves some out. The data show 120,000 to 150,000 clones, roughly 90% seen once. Source material: peripheral blood. The receptors originated from a human donor in a cohort sampled during active COVID-19.

In the case of this clone: The same CDR3 is also encoded by other DNA sequences in this sample. This chain connects TRBV10-3 to TRBJ2-3, with TRBD2 as a possible D gene (6 bases). Germline V gene sequence: CDR1 ENHRY, CDR2 SYGVKD. V was cut by 2 bases and J by 2 bases, with 11 bases left in between. The CDR3 loop spans 15 amino acids. CDR3 sequence: CAISETGETTDTQYF. CDR3 in DNA: TGTGCCATCAGTGAGACGGGGGAGACCACAGATACGCAGTATTTT.

V gene TRBV3-1 (or the pseudogene TRBV3-2) combines with J gene TRBJ1-2; D might be TRBD1 (5 bases). This CDR3 has 14 residues. In germline, CDR1 is LGHDT, CDR2 YNNKEL (reference sequence). Between the trimmed V and J ends, which lost 0 bases and 8 bases, there was a span of 13 bases. The CDR3 sequence: CASSQDWGGLGYTF. The CDR3 DNA sequence: TGTGCCAGCAGCCAAGATTGGGGGGGTTTGGGCTACACCTTC.

The chain carries TRBV5-4 and TRBJ2-1, with TRBD2 matching over 8 bases. V shed 6 bases and J 2 bases; nucleotides not matched to a gene: 7. The CDR3 has 15 amino acids. Germline lookup yields CDR1 SGHNT and CDR2 YYREEE (reference sequence). CDR3 loop: CASTAPGGAYNEQFF. The CDR3 nucleotides read TGTGCCAGCACCGCCCCGGGGGGGGCCTACAATGAGCAGTTCTTC.

The V and J genes are TRBV5-1 and TRBJ1-2, with a tentative D call TRBD1 (5 bases). The CDR3 consists of 11 residues. The germline CDR1 and CDR2 sequences are SGHRS and YFSETQ. V shed 4 bases and J shed 11 bases, with 12 bases lying between them. CDR3 sequence (DNA): TGCGCCAGCAGCGCGGACACGGAATACACCTTC. It is translated as CASSADTEYTF.

This clone came up once. This rearrangement joins TRBV19 to TRBJ2-3; TRBD2 agrees at 10 bases. Germline-derived CDR1 and CDR2 are LNHDA and SQIVND (reference sequence). Trimming at V came to 5 bases and at J to 6 bases, leaving 11 bases not matched to a gene. The CDR3 extends over 16 amino acids. Here the CDR3 reads CASSLRAAGGSDTQYF. The DNA of the CDR3 is TGTGCCAGTAGTCTACGTGCAGCGGGGGGGTCCGATACGCAGTATTTT.

This chain connects TRBV7-2 to TRBJ2-1; 7 bases are shared with TRBD1. This CDR3 region has 15 residues. Per germline, CDR1 SGHTA and CDR2 FQGNSA. Trimming took 2 bases from V and 0 from J; bases not matched to a gene: 1. CDR3 nucleotides: TGTGCCAGCAGCTTAAGGGACAGCTCCTACAATGAGCAGTTCTTC. This encodes CASSLRDSSYNEQFF.

CDR3 loop: CASSLEPGGHKNIQYF. The CDR3 DNA reads TGCGCCAGCAGCTTGGAACCAGGGGGTCACAAAAACATTCAGTACTTC. The rearrangement uses TRBV5-1 and TRBJ2-4; 7 positions agree with TRBD1. V dropped 0 bases and J dropped 3; count of bases not matched to a gene: 6. This CDR3 spans 16 amino acids. Germline V lookup: CDR1 SGHRS, CDR2 YFSETQ.

The V and J genes are TRBV11-3 and TRBJ2-1, with 7 bases aligning to TRBD1. J gave up 1 base and V 4 bases, and 16 bases lay outside the gene matches. Germline loops: CDR1 SGHNT, CDR2 YENEEA. This CDR3 region has 19 residues. The CDR3 DNA reads as TGTGCCAGCAGCTCATCTAGAGGGACAGACGCTATTTCCTACAATGAGCAGTTCTTC. This encodes CASSSSRGTDAISYNEQFF.

This clone was observed a single time. The chain uses TRBV5-6 and TRBJ2-6; TRBD1 matches at 9 bases. Trimming at V came to 5 bases and at J to 2 bases, leaving 8 bases not matched to a gene. The CDR3 totals 17 residues. Germline V lookup: CDR1 SGHDT, CDR2 YYEEEE. This CDR3 reads CASRRGWTGAGANVLTF. In nucleotides, the CDR3 is TGTGCCAGCAGGCGAGGTTGGACAGGGGCTGGGGCCAACGTCCTGACTTTC. Together with reference TRBV5-6 and TRBJ2-6, the CDR3 gives the full variable domain: DAGVTQSPTHLIKTRGQQVTLRCSPKSGHDTVSWYQQALGQGPQFIFQYYEEEERQRGNFPDRFSGHQFPNYSSELNVNALLLGDSALYLCASRRGWTGAGANVLTFGAGSRLTVL.

The chain recombines TRBV12-3 or TRBV12-4 with TRBJ1-2, with 9 bases identical to TRBD1. Trimming removed 7 bases from V and 7 bases from J; junction bases left unmatched: 4. The CDR3 sequence is 12 residues long. For the CDR3, the DNA is TGTGCCAGCAAATCGGACAGGGGTGGCTACACCTTC. Residues: CASKSDRGGYTF.

This sequence joins TRBV29-1 and TRBJ2-7, with D maybe TRBD2 (6 bases). CDR3 length equals 12 residues. Between the trimmed V and J ends, which lost 4 bases and 9 bases, there was a span of 16 bases. Per the germline V gene, CDR1 is SQVTM and CDR2 is ANQGSEA. Written as DNA, the CDR3 is TGCAGCGTTGCCCTGACTAACGGGGGGCAGTACTTC. Translated, it gives CSVALTNGGQYF.

The chain carries TRBV6-6 and TRBJ2-2; 8 bases map to TRBD2. This CDR3 has 17 amino acids. After removal of 5 bases from V and 0 bases from J, the junction contained 8 bases not matched to a gene. CDR1 and CDR2 (germline): MNHNY, SVGAGI (reference sequence). CDR3 sequence: CASSPSVSGANTGELFF. The CDR3 DNA reads as TGTGCCAGCAGTCCTTCGGTTAGCGGGGCGAACACCGGGGAGCTGTTTTTT.

The chain carries TRBV5-1 and TRBJ2-1; no reliable D call. The germline V gene encodes CDR1 SGHRS and CDR2 YFSETQ. The length of the CDR3 is 14 residues. Trimming cost V 1 base and J 6 bases, with 11 bases left between them. CDR3: CASSLYLFRNEQFF. CDR3 nucleotide sequence: TGCGCCAGCAGCTTGTATCTCTTTCGCAATGAGCAGTTCTTC.

This clone turned up a few times. V usage is TRBV4-1 and J usage is TRBJ1-6; D is ambiguous. CDR1 and CDR2 (germline): MGHRA, YSYEKL. The CDR3 loop spans 14 amino acids. V lost 0 bases to trimming and J lost 13 bases, with 13 bases between them. The CDR3: CASSQDSRPGPLHF. The CDR3, as DNA: TGCGCCAGCAGCCAAGATTCGAGGCCGGGGCCCCTCCACTTT.

The chain is built from TRBV7-9 and TRBJ1-5; D is undetermined. The length of the CDR3 is 12 residues. Germline CDR1 and CDR2: SEHNR and FQNEAQ (reference sequence). V gave up 2 bases and J gave up 4 bases, with 3 bases separating them. This CDR3 is CASSLINQPQHF. For the CDR3, the DNA is TGTGCCAGCAGCTTAATAAATCAGCCCCAGCATTTT.

The chain uses TRBV9 and TRBJ2-3; D call uncertain. The germline gives CDR1 SGDLS, CDR2 YYNGEE. V was trimmed by 0 bases and J by 4 bases, leaving 6 bases between them. This CDR3 is 13 amino acids long. The CDR3 coding sequence is TGTGCCAGCAGCGTAGTCCCATCAGATACGCAGTATTTT. This sequence encodes CASSVVPSDTQYF.